The 31 T cell receptor beta chains reported below all come from one sample, sequenced in a study of PD-1 blockade in classical Hodgkin lymphoma. Using immunoSEQ multiplex PCR, the repertoire was profiled, and TCRdb retains in-frame clones only, with some absent. The repertoire holds 40,000 or so clones, with around 87% as singletons. Brentuximab vedotin exposure varied among the patients, all of whom had relapsed after autologous stem cell transplantation. The specimen comprised peripheral blood mononuclear cells (PBMCs), sampled before the second cycle of nivolumab. The receptors originated from a human donor with classical Hodgkin lymphoma.

The chain links TRBV7-9 to TRBJ2-1, with TRBD2 identical over 12 bases. This CDR3 comprises 18 residues. J gave up 7 bases and V 2 bases, and 12 bases lay outside the gene matches. Per germline, CDR1 SEHNR and CDR2 FQNEAQ (reference sequence). The CDR3 protein is CASSLPPRLAGVGNEQFF. The CDR3 coding sequence is TGTGCCAGCAGCTTACCCCCACGACTAGCGGGAGTGGGGAATGAGCAGTTCTTC.

There are a few counts of this clone. The chain combines TRBV25-1 with TRBJ1-6; a possible D gene is TRBD1 (6 bases). Per germline, CDR1 MGHDK and CDR2 SYGVNS. V lost 3 bases, J lost 9 bases, and 15 bases lay in between. This CDR3 is built from 15 residues. CDR3 region: CASSEPDRKSSPLHF. CDR3 DNA sequence: TGTGCCAGCAGTGAGCCAGACAGGAAAAGTTCACCCCTCCACTTT. The variable domain in full, with the rest retrieved from reference TRBV25-1 and TRBJ1-6, is EADIYQTPRYLVIGTGKKITLECSQTMGHDKMYWYQQDPGMELHLIHYSYGVNSTEKGDLSSESTVSRIRTEHFPLTLESARPSHTSQYLCASSEPDRKSSPLHFGNGTRLTVT.

This chain joins TRBV27 and TRBJ1-5; 10 bases agree with TRBD1. Germline loops: CDR1 MNHEY, CDR2 SMNVEV (reference sequence). CDR3 size: 17 residues. Germline trimming cut 6 bases from V and 2 bases from J; bases unmatched to any gene: 10. The CDR3 here is CASRRSGTGVGNQPQHF. The CDR3 nucleotides are TGTGCCAGCAGAAGGTCAGGGACAGGGGTGGGCAATCAGCCCCAGCATTTT.

A few counts support this clone. V gene TRBV4-2 combines with J gene TRBJ2-2; TRBD2 might be the D (5 bases). CDR3 size: 14 residues. The germline V gene has CDR1 LGHNA and CDR2 YNFKEQ. Trimming removed 6 bases at V and 1 base at J, with 9 bases between. The CDR3 nucleotides are TGTGCCAGCAGTCCCGGGGAGAACACCGGGGAGCTGTTTTTT. It is translated as CASSPGENTGELFF.

The J gene is TRBJ1-2, the V gene TRBV2, with TRBD1 identical over 8 bases. V was clipped by 5 bases and J by 4 bases; unmatched bases: 12. The CDR3 covers 16 residues. Germline V CDR1 and CDR2: SNHLY, FYNNEI. CDR3 in amino acids: CASSRIYPGGGYGYTF. The CDR3 region has the DNA TGTGCCAGCAGTCGTATCTACCCAGGGGGCGGCTATGGCTACACCTTC.

This chain joins TRBV2 and TRBJ1-1; weak D call: TRBD1 (6 bases). Trimming pared 8 bases from V and 4 bases from J, leaving 17 bases between. The germline CDR1 and CDR2 sequences are SNHLY and FYNNEI. The length of the CDR3 is 14 residues. DNA for the CDR3: TGTGCCAGCCGGGACACGAGTGTTGCCACTGAAGCTTTCTTT. This encodes CASRDTSVATEAFF.

The genes are TRBV29-1 and TRBJ1-2, with 10 bases fitting TRBD1. J was trimmed by 4 bases and V by 5 bases; bases with no gene match: 10. CDR3 length: 15 residues. Per germline, CDR1 SQVTM and CDR2 ANQGSEA. The DNA for the CDR3 is TGCAGCGTTACGGTCTGGGGACAGGGGACCTATGGCTACACCTTC. Its translation is CSVTVWGQGTYGYTF.

V is TRBV14 and J is TRBJ2-7; D not resolved. The CDR3 is 14 amino acids. Trimming left V 3 bases short and J 1 base short, with 10 bases between. The V gene's germline CDR1 is SGHDN and CDR2 FVKESK. The CDR3 protein is CASSHYQRSYEQYF. CDR3 bases: TGTGCCAGCAGCCATTACCAGAGGTCCTACGAGCAGTACTTC.

The V and J genes are TRBV28 and TRBJ1-2, with D possibly TRBD1 on 5 matching bases. V was pared by 2 bases and J by 4 bases, with 8 bases between. The CDR3 sequence is 13 residues long. Germline values: CDR1 MDHEN, CDR2 SYDVKM. The CDR3 here is CASSLPGTYGYTF. The DNA for the CDR3 is TGTGCCAGCAGTTTACCTGGGACCTATGGCTACACCTTC.

This sequence joins TRBV5-1 and TRBJ2-1; 10 bases are shared with TRBD2. The V gene's germline CDR1 is SGHRS and CDR2 YFSETQ. V lost 0 bases, J lost 10 bases, and 7 bases stayed unmatched. The CDR3 contains 15 residues. CDR3 coding DNA: TGCGCCAGCAGCTTGGGTAGCGGGAGGTTCGACGAGCAGTTCTTC. As protein: CASSLGSGRFDEQFF.

The V call is TRBV5-1, the J call TRBJ2-5; D gene unclear. Between the trimmed V and J ends, which lost 6 bases and 2 bases, there was a span of 5 bases. The length of the CDR3 is 11 residues. Germline lookup yields CDR1 SGHRS and CDR2 YFSETQ. CDR3 loop: CASKGQETQYF. The CDR3 DNA is TGCGCCAGCAAGGGTCAAGAGACCCAGTACTTC. Full variable domain (rest looked up from reference TRBV5-1 and TRBJ2-5): KAGVTQTPRYLIKTRGQQVTLSCSPISGHRSVSWYQQTPGQGLQFLFEYFSETQRNKGNFPGRFSGRQFSNSRSEMNVSTLELGDSALYLCASKGQETQYFGPGTRLLVL.

The chain is built from TRBV19 and TRBJ2-1, with D hard to call. Trimming took off 3 bases at V and 4 bases at J, with 10 bases between the two ends. CDR1 is LNHDA and CDR2 is SQIVND in the germline V gene (reference sequence). This CDR3 spans 14 amino acids. The CDR3, as DNA: TGTGCCAGTAGTATCTCCCCCACATACAATGAGCAGTTCTTC. Translation gives CASSISPTYNEQFF. The full variable domain, with the rest looked up from reference TRBV19 and TRBJ2-1, is DGGITQSPKYLFRKEGQNVTLSCEQNLNHDAMYWYRQDPGQGLRLIYYSQIVNDFQKGDIAEGYSVSREKKESFPLTVTSAQKNPTAFYLCASSISPTYNEQFFGPGTRLTVL.

The chain couples TRBV21-1 to TRBJ2-4; TRBD1 was called by the table and not checked on the DNA. TRBV21-1 is flagged as a pseudogene. CDR3 length: 18 amino acids. The chain's CDR3 is CASSIPRDSQLAKNIQYF. The CDR3 DNA sequence: TGTGCCAGCAGCATCCCCCGGGACAGCCAACTAGCCAAAAACATTCAGTACTTC.

The chain is built from TRBV6-5 and TRBJ2-5, with TRBD2 identical over 8 bases. The CDR3 loop spans 14 amino acids. Losses at the gene ends were 6 bases for V and 3 bases for J; bases not matched to a gene: 6. Germline lookup yields CDR1 MNHEY and CDR2 SVGAGI. The CDR3 here is CASRNLAGEETQYF. In nucleotides, the CDR3 is TGTGCCAGCAGAAATCTAGCGGGTGAAGAGACCCAGTACTTC.

The genes are TRBV29-1 and TRBJ2-2; no clear D. Germline CDR1 and CDR2: SQVTM and ANQGSEA. The V gene lost 4 bases and the J gene lost 7 bases, with 10 bases spanning the gap. The CDR3 runs 12 residues. CDR3 coding DNA: TGCAGCGTTGGACAATCGGGCGGGGAGCTGTTTTTT. Translated: CSVGQSGGELFF.

The rearrangement uses TRBV6-6 and TRBJ2-2; D may be TRBD1 (5 bases). V was clipped by 5 bases and J by 6 bases, with 16 bases between them. The CDR3 is made up of 15 amino acids. CDR1 and CDR2 (germline): MNHNY, SVGAGI (reference sequence). DNA for the CDR3: TGTGCCAGCAGTGGCACCTCAGGGTTTGCCGGGGAGCTGTTTTTT. Translated, it gives CASSGTSGFAGELFF.

The table lists this clone with a count of one. The chain links TRBV2 to TRBJ2-1; D call uncertain. CDR3 length: 13 residues. Per the germline V gene, CDR1 is SNHLY and CDR2 is FYNNEI. Trimming removed 4 bases from V and 6 bases from J, with 10 bases in between. The CDR3 bases are TGTGCCAGCAGTGTTCAGCCTTTCAATGAGCAGTTCTTC. Amino acid sequence: CASSVQPFNEQFF.

The chain couples TRBV27 to TRBJ2-7; D unresolved. Germline CDR1 is MNHEY and CDR2 is SMNVEV (reference sequence). V was shortened by 0 bases and J by 5 bases, with 8 bases between the two germline ends. The CDR3 sequence is 13 residues long. In DNA, the CDR3 is TGTGCCAGCAGTTTATCGTTTTTGGACGAGCAGTACTTC. Its translation is CASSLSFLDEQYF.

The rearrangement uses TRBV20-1 and TRBJ1-2, with a possible D match to TRBD1 (5 bases). Germline CDR1 reads DFQATT; CDR2 reads SNEGSKA (reference sequence). Trimming pared 4 bases from V and 8 bases from J, leaving 11 bases between. The CDR3 is 11 amino acids. CDR3 sequence: CSATGSGGYTF. The CDR3, as DNA: TGCAGTGCTACAGGGTCGGGCGGCTACACCTTC.

The chain employs TRBV11-1 and TRBJ2-5; tentatively, D is TRBD2 (6 bases). CDR1 is SGHAT, CDR2 FQDESV, per germline (reference sequence). The CDR3 covers 16 residues. Trimming removed 5 bases from V and 2 bases from J, with 18 bases in between. The CDR3 bases are TGTGCCAGCAGCCTCCCCCGTCACCGGGAGCAAGAGACCCAGTACTTC. Protein: CASSLPRHREQETQYF. The whole variable domain, filled in from reference TRBV11-1 and TRBJ2-5, reads EAEVAQSPRYKITEKSQAVAFWCDPISGHATLYWYRQILGQGPELLVQFQDESVVDDSQLPKDRFSAERLKGVDSTLKIQPAELGDSAMYLCASSLPRHREQETQYFGPGTRLLVL.

The chain uses TRBV29-1 and TRBJ2-2; 7 bases are shared with TRBD1. Germline V lookup: CDR1 SQVTM, CDR2 ANQGSEA. The CDR3 spans 16 residues. With V trimmed by 2 bases and J by 4 bases, 10 bases remained unmatched. CDR3 in DNA: TGCAGCGTTGAATATTACCGCGGACAGGCCACCGGGGAGCTGTTTTTT. It translates to CSVEYYRGQATGELFF.

In its sample, this clone is medium-sized (0.01 to 0.1%). The rearrangement uses TRBV5-1 and TRBJ2-2; perhaps D is TRBD1 or TRBD2 (5 bases each). Trimming cost V 2 bases and J 4 bases, with 12 bases left between them. This CDR3 is 15 amino acids long. Germline V gene sequence: CDR1 SGHRS, CDR2 YFSETQ. The CDR3 region is CASSFGRAGTGELFF. The CDR3 DNA sequence: TGCGCCAGCAGCTTTGGCAGGGCGGGCACCGGGGAGCTGTTTTTT.

The chain is built from TRBV27 and TRBJ2-6, with 10 bases that match TRBD1. V shed 5 bases, J shed 0 bases, and the junction held 7 bases outside the gene matches. The CDR3 consists of 18 residues. CDR1 is MNHEY, CDR2 SMNVEV, per germline (reference sequence). In nucleotides, the CDR3 is TGTGCCAGCAGTCTCGGACAGGGGGAGAGCTCTGGGGCCAACGTCCTGACTTTC. This translates into CASSLGQGESSGANVLTF.

This rearrangement joins TRBV6-1 to TRBJ1-2, with 7 bases matching TRBD1. V lost 6 bases and J lost 2; bases outside the gene matches: 6. This CDR3 region has 14 residues. CDR1 is MNHNS and CDR2 is SASEGT in the germline V gene. The CDR3 sequence is CASSRTGSNYGYTF. CDR3 coding DNA: TGTGCCAGCAGCCGGACAGGATCGAACTATGGCTACACCTTC.

The chain joins TRBV5-1 to TRBJ2-2, with 7 bases that match TRBD1. The CDR3 contains 15 residues. The ends lost 0 bases at V and 3 bases at J; junction bases unmatched: 2. Germline CDR1 SGHRS, CDR2 YFSETQ. The CDR3 bases are TGCGCCAGCAGCTTGGGAGGGGGCGACACCGGGGAGCTGTTTTTT. This sequence encodes CASSLGGGDTGELFF.

Only one count was recorded for this clone. The chain links TRBV7-2 to TRBJ2-5, with D uncertain. This CDR3 region has 11 residues. Trimming cost V 2 bases and J 10 bases, with 8 bases left between them. In germline, CDR1 is SGHTA, CDR2 FQGNSA. This CDR3 is CASSLLGNQYF. CDR3 in DNA: TGTGCCAGCAGCTTATTGGGGAACCAGTACTTC.

The rearrangement links TRBV15 to TRBJ2-7, with 9 bases lining up with TRBD1. Per the germline V gene, CDR1 is LNHNV and CDR2 is YYDKDF (reference sequence). Germline trimming cut 5 bases from V and 2 bases from J; bases unmatched to any gene: 7. This CDR3 is 15 amino acids long. The DNA for the CDR3 is TGTGCCACCAGCGGACCGGGACAGGGACCCTACGAGCAGTACTTC. The encoded protein is CATSGPGQGPYEQYF.

The genes are TRBV7-9 and TRBJ2-3; TRBD2 agrees at 15 bases. Germline CDR1 and CDR2: SEHNR and FQNEAQ (reference sequence). Trimming cost V 5 bases and J 4 bases; bases outside gene matches: 4. CDR3 size: 16 residues. Here the CDR3 reads CASSAGLAGGPDTQYF. The DNA of the CDR3 is TGTGCCAGCAGCGCGGGACTAGCGGGAGGCCCAGATACGCAGTATTTT.

The rearrangement links TRBV4-1 to TRBJ2-5; D is uncertain. The germline V gene has CDR1 MGHRA and CDR2 YSYEKL. The CDR3 is 15 residues long. The V gene lost 1 base and the J gene lost 1 base, with 10 bases spanning the gap. CDR3 loop: CASSQASRSQETQYF. The DNA of the CDR3 is TGCGCCAGCAGCCAAGCGAGCCGGAGCCAAGAGACCCAGTACTTC.

The V call is TRBV28, the J call TRBJ1-2; 8 nucleotides line up with TRBD1. V dropped 4 bases and J dropped 4; count of bases not matched to a gene: 11. CDR3 size: 16 residues. The germline V gene encodes CDR1 MDHEN and CDR2 SYDVKM. CDR3 region: CASSSPLGTGSYGYTF. The CDR3 region has the DNA TGTGCCAGCAGTTCCCCCCTGGGGACAGGTAGCTATGGCTACACCTTC.

The rearrangement uses TRBV19 and TRBJ2-1, with 9 bases aligning to TRBD2. V lost 5 bases, J lost 5 bases, and 4 bases stayed unmatched. The length of the CDR3 is 14 residues. Per the germline V gene, CDR1 is LNHDA and CDR2 is SQIVND (reference sequence). The CDR3 sequence: CASSHLAGNNEQFF. The DNA for the CDR3 is TGTGCCAGTAGTCACCTAGCGGGGAACAATGAGCAGTTCTTC.